This T cell receptor (beta chain) was retrieved from a study of shared clonotypes between healthy human individuals. Points from the study as a whole: There were few donors, and this limited the genetic and exposure-history diversity represented. The generation probabilities recorded for non-shared clonotypes fell below those of clonotypes shared by all four donors.

As to this clone: Antigen specificity is unknown.

This CDR3 has 14 amino acids. The germline V and J ends were trimmed by 6 bases and 7 bases, with 15 bases remaining between them. Germline values: CDR1 MNHEY, CDR2 SMNVEV (reference sequence). Each donor was a Caucasian adult residing in Nashville, Tennessee. Negatively enriched CD4+ T cells were divided by CD45RA into naive and memory. Assay: immunoSEQ multiplex PCR; the TCRdb copy retains only in-frame clones and omits some. Of fewer than 2.5 million clones listed, roughly 93% were seen once; the top ten hold more than 0.35%. The genes are TRBV27 and TRBJ2-2; possible D gene TRBD1, 5 bases. The material sequenced was naive CD4+ T cells from PBMCs. Subset reported: CD45RA+ positively selected. The origin of this receptor is a man in his late teens or twenties in good health. Some clones in this sample may be carry-over from other donors' samples. CDR3 nucleotide sequence: TGTGCCAGCAGCCAATCCCCAGGGTACGGGGAGCTGTTTTTT. As protein: CASSQSPGYGELFF.